This is a list of T cell receptor beta chains from one sample in a study of CD4+ T cells in melanoma. Using immunoSEQ multiplex PCR, the repertoire was profiled, and TCRdb retains in-frame clones only, with some absent. The profile shows roughly 21,000 clones, roughly 78% of them singletons. These receptors all come from a human donor with melanoma. Both conserved end residues are part of each CDR3. Each record gives: D gene, clone size, J gene, V gene, CDR3 DNA, CDR3 protein. A D gene is named only where the DNA matches it firmly. Rows may omit the clone size; those that give it use once, few, many or a size class.

d_call: -
clone_size: once
j_call: TRBJ2-7
v_call: TRBV9
cdr3_nt: TGTGCCAGCAGCCCCGCCCGGAAGGACGAGCAGTACTTC
cdr3_aa: CASSPARKDEQYF

d_call: TRBD2
clone_size: -
j_call: TRBJ2-3
v_call: TRBV5-1
cdr3_nt: TGCGCCAGCAGAGAACTAGCGACTAACACAGATACGCAGTATTTT
cdr3_aa: CASRELATNTDTQYF

d_call: -
clone_size: few
j_call: TRBJ1-4
v_call: TRBV2
cdr3_nt: TGTGCCAGCAGTGTTGGGGGGCCTAATGAAAAACTGTTTTTT
cdr3_aa: CASSVGGPNEKLFF

d_call: -
clone_size: -
j_call: TRBJ1-2
v_call: TRBV19
cdr3_nt: TGTGCCAGTAGTGGTCAGGTCGATGGCTACACCTTC
cdr3_aa: CASSGQVDGYTF

d_call: -
clone_size: -
j_call: TRBJ2-7
v_call: TRBV7-3
cdr3_nt: TGTGCCAGCAGCCCTCAACAGGGACCCTACGAGCAGTACTTC
cdr3_aa: CASSPQQGPYEQYF

d_call: TRBD2
clone_size: -
j_call: TRBJ2-1
v_call: TRBV4-1
cdr3_nt: TGCGCCAGCAGCCGCCAAGGGACTAGCGGGGGTTTGTTCTTC
cdr3_aa: CASSRQGTSGGLFF

d_call: TRBD2
clone_size: few
j_call: TRBJ2-1
v_call: TRBV7-9
cdr3_nt: TGTGCCAGCAGCTCCCCCACAGCGGGGGGCCGGGGAGAGCAGTTCTTC
cdr3_aa: CASSSPTAGGRGEQFF

d_call: TRBD1
clone_size: -
j_call: TRBJ2-2
v_call: TRBV5-1
cdr3_nt: TGCGCCAGCAGCCTCGACAGGGCAAGCACCGGGGAGCTGTTTTTT
cdr3_aa: CASSLDRASTGELFF

d_call: -
clone_size: -
j_call: TRBJ2-5
v_call: TRBV21-1
cdr3_nt: TGTGCCAGCAGCAAACGCGAGGGGAAAAGAAACAACAGTAGGAGTGGGGAGACCCAGTACTTC
cdr3_aa: CASSKREGKRNNSRSGETQYF

d_call: TRBD1
clone_size: once
j_call: TRBJ1-1
v_call: TRBV5-4
cdr3_nt: TGTGCCAGCAGCTGGGGGACAGGGCGGATGAACACTGAAGCTTTCTTT
cdr3_aa: CASSWGTGRMNTEAFF

d_call: -
clone_size: -
j_call: TRBJ1-1
v_call: TRBV9
cdr3_nt: TGTGCCAGCAGCGTCGCGGGAAACACTGAAGCTTTCTTT
cdr3_aa: CASSVAGNTEAFF

d_call: TRBD2
clone_size: -
j_call: TRBJ2-3
v_call: TRBV29-1
cdr3_nt: TGCAGCGTTGAAGGTCTGTCTAGCGGGGGGGGAAGCACAGATACGCAGTATTTT
cdr3_aa: CSVEGLSSGGGSTDTQYF

d_call: TRBD1
clone_size: -
j_call: TRBJ2-1
v_call: TRBV30
cdr3_nt: TGTGCCTGGAGTCGGGACAGGGGAAGCTCCTACAATGAGCAGTTCTTC
cdr3_aa: CAWSRDRGSSYNEQFF

d_call: -
clone_size: -
j_call: TRBJ1-6
v_call: TRBV6-1
cdr3_nt: TGTGCCAGCAGTGAATTAGCAGGACGCATAAATTCACCCCTCCACTTT
cdr3_aa: CASSELAGRINSPLHF

d_call: -
clone_size: -
j_call: TRBJ1-5
v_call: TRBV5-8
cdr3_nt: TGTGCCAGCAGCTTGGCCGGGGGCTCTTATCAGCCCCAGCATTTT
cdr3_aa: CASSLAGGSYQPQHF

d_call: TRBD1
clone_size: -
j_call: TRBJ2-7
v_call: TRBV5-8
cdr3_nt: TGTGCCAGCAGCCACGGACAGGGTGGCTCCTACGAGCAGTACTTC
cdr3_aa: CASSHGQGGSYEQYF

d_call: -
clone_size: -
j_call: TRBJ2-1
v_call: TRBV7-8
cdr3_nt: TGTGCCAGCAGCTTAGGTAGGGCGTCGTACAATGAGCAGTTCTTC
cdr3_aa: CASSLGRASYNEQFF

d_call: -
clone_size: -
j_call: TRBJ1-1
v_call: TRBV4-1
cdr3_nt: TGCGCCAGCAGCCAAGATAAGTCCGGACAAGCGAACACTGAAGCTTTCTTT
cdr3_aa: CASSQDKSGQANTEAFF

d_call: -
clone_size: -
j_call: TRBJ2-7
v_call: TRBV7-2
cdr3_nt: TGTGCCAGCAGTCCTCCATTCCGGTCCTTCTACGAGCAGTACTTC
cdr3_aa: CASSPPFRSFYEQYF

d_call: -
clone_size: -
j_call: TRBJ2-2
v_call: TRBV7-9
cdr3_nt: TGTGCCAGCAGCCCGAACAGAGGTCAGGGAGGGGAGCTGTTTTTT
cdr3_aa: CASSPNRGQGGELFF

d_call: TRBD1
clone_size: -
j_call: TRBJ1-2
v_call: TRBV29-1
cdr3_nt: TGCAGCGTTTTTTCCATAGGGACAGGGTCCGCGGCGGAGCCCTATGGCTACACCTTC
cdr3_aa: CSVFSIGTGSAAEPYGYTF

d_call: -
clone_size: -
j_call: TRBJ2-1
v_call: TRBV7-9
cdr3_nt: TGTGCCAGCAGCCGATCAAGGGCTACCTATAACAATGAGCAGTTCTTC
cdr3_aa: CASSRSRATYNNEQFF

d_call: -
clone_size: -
j_call: TRBJ2-3
v_call: TRBV11-2
cdr3_nt: TGTGCCAGCAGCTTAGATACGGGCAGGGCGAGGATCCAGTATTTT
cdr3_aa: CASSLDTGRARIQYF

d_call: -
clone_size: -
j_call: TRBJ2-3
v_call: TRBV5-1
cdr3_nt: TGCGCCAGCAGGCGAGCTACAGCAGGATCCGCAGATACGCAGTATTTT
cdr3_aa: CASRRATAGSADTQYF

d_call: -
clone_size: -
j_call: TRBJ1-2
v_call: TRBV10-3
cdr3_nt: TGTGCCATCAGTGAGTCACCCCTGGGGAAAGGCTACACCTTC
cdr3_aa: CAISESPLGKGYTF

d_call: -
clone_size: -
j_call: TRBJ2-7
v_call: TRBV5-1
cdr3_nt: TGCGCCAGCAGCTTGACCCAGGGTCACGAGCAGTACTTC
cdr3_aa: CASSLTQGHEQYF

d_call: -
clone_size: -
j_call: TRBJ2-1
v_call: TRBV27
cdr3_nt: TGTGCCAGCAGTCCCTCCACGGCTTACAATGAGCAGTTCTTC
cdr3_aa: CASSPSTAYNEQFF

d_call: TRBD1
clone_size: -
j_call: TRBJ2-7
v_call: TRBV5-4
cdr3_nt: TGTGCCAGCAGCCCGACAGGGTGGGACGAGCAGTACTTC
cdr3_aa: CASSPTGWDEQYF

d_call: -
clone_size: -
j_call: TRBJ1-2
v_call: TRBV15
cdr3_nt: TGTGCCACCAGCAGTTTTACAACAGGGTTTCGGTGGGGCTACACCTTC
cdr3_aa: CATSSFTTGFRWGYTF

d_call: TRBD1
clone_size: -
j_call: TRBJ1-1
v_call: TRBV7-6
cdr3_nt: TGTGCCAGCAGCCCGAACAGGGGCCTGGAAGCTTTCTTT
cdr3_aa: CASSPNRGLEAFF

d_call: -
clone_size: -
j_call: TRBJ1-2
v_call: TRBV9
cdr3_nt: TGTGCCAGCAGCGCCAGCACACCTGGACCCTATGGCTACACCTTC
cdr3_aa: CASSASTPGPYGYTF

d_call: TRBD1
clone_size: -
j_call: TRBJ1-6
v_call: TRBV5-8
cdr3_nt: TGTGCCAGCAGTTACCAGGGGGCCCGGAATTCACCCCTCCACTTT
cdr3_aa: CASSYQGARNSPLHF

d_call: -
clone_size: -
j_call: TRBJ1-6
v_call: TRBV6-6
cdr3_nt: TGTGCCAGCACTAACGCCCCTGATTTTAATTCACCCCTCCACTTT
cdr3_aa: CASTNAPDFNSPLHF

d_call: TRBD1
clone_size: -
j_call: TRBJ1-2
v_call: TRBV9
cdr3_nt: TGTGCCAGCAGCGCCGGGACAGGGCCGGATGGCTACACCTTC
cdr3_aa: CASSAGTGPDGYTF

d_call: -
clone_size: large
j_call: TRBJ1-1
v_call: TRBV6-5
cdr3_nt: TGTGCCAGCAGTTACTCGGAAGTCACTGAAGCTTTCTTT
cdr3_aa: CASSYSEVTEAFF

d_call: -
clone_size: -
j_call: TRBJ1-4
v_call: TRBV19
cdr3_nt: TGTGCCAGTAGTCCTCGGCAGGCCGGGAGTGAAAAACTGTTTTTT
cdr3_aa: CASSPRQAGSEKLFF

d_call: TRBD1
clone_size: -
j_call: TRBJ1-1
v_call: TRBV7-9
cdr3_nt: TGTGCCAGCAGCTTTGGAGGGGGCTTCACTGAAGCTTTCTTT
cdr3_aa: CASSFGGGFTEAFF

d_call: TRBD2
clone_size: few
j_call: TRBJ2-3
v_call: TRBV14
cdr3_nt: TGTGCCAGCAGCCTTTATAGCGGGGGGGCCCTATATACGCAGTATTTT
cdr3_aa: CASSLYSGGALYTQYF

d_call: -
clone_size: once
j_call: TRBJ2-7
v_call: TRBV27
cdr3_nt: TGTGCCAGCAGAACAGGTGCCTACGAGCAGTACTTC
cdr3_aa: CASRTGAYEQYF

d_call: -
clone_size: -
j_call: TRBJ2-2
v_call: TRBV5-1
cdr3_nt: TGCGCCAGCAGCTGGGGAACTGGTGGGGAGCTGTTTTTT
cdr3_aa: CASSWGTGGELFF

d_call: TRBD1
clone_size: -
j_call: TRBJ2-7
v_call: TRBV5-1
cdr3_nt: TGCGCCAGCAGCTCTATTACGGGACAGGGGGCTAACGAGCAGTACTTC
cdr3_aa: CASSSITGQGANEQYF

d_call: -
clone_size: once
j_call: TRBJ2-3
v_call: TRBV15
cdr3_nt: TGTGCCACCAGCACCGAATCCACCGCAGATACGCAGTATTTT
cdr3_aa: CATSTESTADTQYF

d_call: -
clone_size: -
j_call: TRBJ1-6
v_call: TRBV5-1
cdr3_nt: TGCGCCACCAAGAAGGCAGGCGATAATTCACCCCTCCACTTT
cdr3_aa: CATKKAGDNSPLHF

d_call: TRBD1
clone_size: -
j_call: TRBJ2-1
v_call: TRBV2
cdr3_nt: TGTGCCAGCATGACAGGGTTTGGTGAGCAGTTCTTC
cdr3_aa: CASMTGFGEQFF

d_call: TRBD1
clone_size: -
j_call: TRBJ2-6
v_call: TRBV19
cdr3_nt: TGTGCCAGTAGTCTGGGACAGGGGCTCTCTGGGGCCAACGTCCTGACTTTC
cdr3_aa: CASSLGQGLSGANVLTF

d_call: -
clone_size: -
j_call: TRBJ2-5
v_call: TRBV2
cdr3_nt: TGTGCCAGCAGTTTTACTAGTTTGGAGACCCAGTACTTC
cdr3_aa: CASSFTSLETQYF